Only one count was recorded for the clone carrying this TCR beta chain. V was pared by 3 bases and J by 2 bases, with 15 bases between. This CDR3 is built from 16 residues. The germline V gene encodes CDR1 LNHDA and CDR2 SQIVND (reference sequence). Generated by immunoSEQ multiplex PCR, the TCRdb table keeps only in-frame clones and is missing some. This sample has some 100,000 clones, with about 79% found just once. The data belong to a study of control samples from healthy donors and cancer patients. The chain combines TRBV19 with TRBJ2-3; tentatively, D is TRBD1 (5 bases). The sample consisted of blood. This receptor was obtained from a woman aged 25 to 39 in good health. The CDR3, as DNA: TGTGCCAGTAGTATTTCTCCAGGGTTTATCACAGATACGCAGTATTTT. This sequence encodes CASSISPGFITDTQYF.